These 21 T cell receptor beta chains share one sample of origin, sequenced in a study of cytomegalovirus exposure and HLA in healthy donors. The PCR had 60 Vbeta and 13 Jbeta primers. Method: immunoSEQ multiplex PCR; TCRdb's copy keeps in-frame clones and lacks some. Here the sample spans over 85,000 clones, roughly 80% being singletons. The sequencing input was PBMCs. These receptor sequences come from a woman in her twenties or thirties in good health and CMV-seronegative.

This CDR3 is CASSWAEREIYEQYF. DNA of the CDR3: TGTGCCAGCAGCTGGGCGGAGCGGGAGATCTACGAGCAGTACTTC. The V gene is TRBV5-4, the J gene TRBJ2-7; 8 nucleotides align to TRBD2. Germline values: CDR1 SGHNT, CDR2 YYREEE (reference sequence). This CDR3 comprises 15 residues. The V gene end was trimmed by 3 bases and the J gene end by 3 bases; junction bases not matched to a gene: 8.

For the CDR3, the DNA is TGTGCCAGCAGTCGAGACACTGAAGCTTTCTTT. It specifies CASSRDTEAFF. The chain employs TRBV27 and TRBJ1-1; no reliable D call. The germline CDR1 and CDR2 sequences are MNHEY and SMNVEV (reference sequence). The V and J ends lost 5 bases and 3 bases respectively, with 4 bases between them. The CDR3 extends over 11 amino acids.

The CDR3 loop is CAWSAGGGYTF. In DNA form, the CDR3 reads TGTGCCTGGAGTGCAGGGGGGGGCTACACCTTC. V gene TRBV30 combines with J gene TRBJ1-2, with 7 bases lining up with TRBD1. In germline, CDR1 is GTSNPN, CDR2 SVGIG (reference sequence). With V trimmed by 1 base and J by 8 bases, 1 base remained unmatched. This CDR3 contains 11 residues.

This chain joins TRBV16 and TRBJ2-4, with D tentatively TRBD1 (6 bases). The CDR3 extends over 15 amino acids. Germline CDR1 reads KGHSY; CDR2 reads FQNENV. Trimming pared 3 bases from V and 6 bases from J, leaving 15 bases between. This CDR3 reads CASSHGAGTRNIQYF. The DNA of the CDR3 is TGTGCCAGCAGCCATGGTGCCGGGACACGAAACATTCAGTACTTC.

V and J are TRBV28 and TRBJ1-6; 8 bases line up with TRBD1. The germline CDR1 and CDR2 sequences are MDHEN and SYDVKM. With 7 bases clipped from V and 3 bases from J, the junction kept 8 bases outside the gene matches. The CDR3 is 16 residues long. CDR3 in DNA: TGTGCCAGCACCCAGACAGGGGAAGGCTATAATTCACCCCTCCACTTT. Encoded protein: CASTQTGEGYNSPLHF.

J is TRBJ2-5 and V is TRBV4-1; tentative D call: TRBD2 (6 bases). The germline CDR1 and CDR2 sequences are MGHRA and YSYEKL. The CDR3 is 13 residues long. V lost 1 base, J lost 3 bases, and 6 bases lay in between. CDR3 in DNA: TGCGCCAGCAGCCAAGGACTAGAAGAGACCCAGTACTTC. It codes for CASSQGLEETQYF.

This chain links TRBV7-9 with TRBJ2-1, with 9 bases that match TRBD1. This CDR3 spans 16 amino acids. J lost 7 bases, V lost 5 bases, and 12 bases had no gene match. Germline values: CDR1 SEHNR, CDR2 FQNEAQ (reference sequence). The CDR3 sequence: CASSRTGDIGRNEQFF. CDR3 DNA sequence: TGTGCCAGCAGCAGGACAGGGGATATCGGACGGAATGAGCAGTTCTTC.

The rearrangement links TRBV14 to TRBJ1-2; D gene ambiguous. Germline V gives CDR1 SGHDN, CDR2 FVKESK. CDR3 size: 14 residues. V lost 0 bases and J 4 bases, leaving 9 bases between the germline ends. CDR3 region: CASSQDQIFYGYTF. The CDR3 nucleotides are TGTGCCAGCAGCCAAGATCAGATTTTCTATGGCTACACCTTC.

This clone was detected only once. V is TRBV5-4 and J is TRBJ1-1; 7 positions agree with TRBD1. Unmatched junction bases numbered 2, after V lost 0 bases and J lost 3 bases. Germline CDR1 reads SGHNT; CDR2 reads YYREEE (reference sequence). The CDR3 covers 14 residues. CDR3 coding DNA: TGTGCCAGCAGCTTGGGACAGGGCCACACTGAAGCTTTCTTT. Translated, it gives CASSLGQGHTEAFF.

CDR3 bases: TGTGCCAGCAGCTCCGGTCCGGGACACCAAAAGGAGACCCAGTACTTC. Amino acids: CASSSGPGHQKETQYF. V usage is TRBV5-4 and J usage is TRBJ2-5; D possibly corresponds to TRBD1 (6 bases). Germline V lookup: CDR1 SGHNT, CDR2 YYREEE (reference sequence). V was clipped by 3 bases and J by 5 bases, with 20 bases between them. CDR3 size: 16 residues.

The chain employs TRBV5-1 and TRBJ2-7, with 7 positions matching TRBD1. The V and J ends lost 1 base and 3 bases, in that order; junction bases with no gene match: 1. The CDR3 spans 13 residues. Germline CDR1 SGHRS, CDR2 YFSETQ. CDR3 in amino acids: CASSLSGGYEQYF. CDR3 DNA sequence: TGCGCCAGCAGCTTGTCAGGGGGCTACGAGCAGTACTTC.

The V call is TRBV6-4, the J call TRBJ1-6, with D perhaps matching TRBD1 (5 bases). Germline CDR1 and CDR2: MRHNA and SNTAGT. V dropped 1 base and J dropped 7 bases, with 5 bases sitting between them. The CDR3 has 13 residues. The chain's CDR3 is CASSDYRNSPLHF. CDR3 DNA sequence: TGTGCCAGCAGTGACTACAGGAATTCACCCCTCCACTTT.

This chain joins TRBV28 and TRBJ1-4; 9 bases line up with TRBD1. The germline CDR1 and CDR2 sequences are MDHEN and SYDVKM. The V segment lost 6 bases and the J segment 14 bases; nucleotides outside the gene matches: 7. This CDR3 is built from 12 residues. The chain's CDR3 is CASSPGTGSLFF. The CDR3 DNA sequence: TGTGCCAGCAGCCCAGGGACAGGGTCCCTGTTTTTT.

The gene calls are TRBV7-8 and TRBJ2-1, with 10 positions matching TRBD2. CDR3 size: 14 residues. With 5 bases clipped from V and 5 bases from J, the junction kept 3 bases outside the gene matches. Germline V CDR1 and CDR2: SGHVS, FQNEAQ. The CDR3 protein is CASSVGLADNEQFF. The CDR3 bases are TGTGCCAGCAGCGTCGGACTAGCGGACAATGAGCAGTTCTTC.

This chain connects TRBV7-6 to TRBJ2-7; no clear D. The V and J ends lost 1 base and 3 bases respectively, with 7 bases between them. Germline assignment: CDR1 SGHVS and CDR2 FNYEAQ. The CDR3 loop spans 13 amino acids. The CDR3, as DNA: TGTGCCAGCAGCTTAGAGAACTTCTACGAGCAGTACTTC. Its translation: CASSLENFYEQYF. Full variable domain (remainder filled in from reference TRBV7-6 and TRBJ2-7): GAGVSQSPRYKVTKRGQDVALRCDPISGHVSLYWYRQALGQGPEFLTYFNYEAQQDKSGLPNDRFSAERPEGSISTLTIQRTEQRDSAMYRCASSLENFYEQYFGPGTRLTVT.

The chain carries TRBV6-6 and TRBJ1-2; no definite D call. V lost 0 bases to trimming and J lost 4 bases, with 15 bases between them. Germline CDR1 and CDR2: MNHNY and SVGAGI (reference sequence). This CDR3 comprises 16 residues. The CDR3 is CASSYSTSAVPYGYTF. CDR3 DNA sequence: TGTGCCAGCAGTTACTCGACCAGCGCCGTCCCCTATGGCTACACCTTC.

V gene TRBV25-1 combines with J gene TRBJ2-1, with D possibly TRBD2 on 6 matching bases. V lost 5 bases, J lost 4 bases, and 21 bases lay in between. The CDR3 has 17 amino acids. The germline V gene has CDR1 MGHDK and CDR2 SYGVNS. CDR3 bases: TGTGCCAGCAGTTCCACCACCGCGGGAACCCGATACAATGAGCAGTTCTTC. It encodes CASSSTTAGTRYNEQFF.

The V and J genes are TRBV5-4 and TRBJ2-1; 9 bases are shared with TRBD2. V lost 2 bases, J lost 7 bases, and 4 bases stayed unmatched. The germline V gene has CDR1 SGHNT and CDR2 YYREEE (reference sequence). This CDR3 is built from 14 residues. Here the CDR3 DNA reads TGTGCCAGCAGCTTCGGACTAGCGTCGAATGAGCAGTTCTTC. Protein product: CASSFGLASNEQFF. Drawing the rest from reference TRBV5-4 and TRBJ2-1, the complete variable domain is ETGVTQSPTHLIKTRGQQVTLRCSSQSGHNTVSWYQQALGQGPQFIFQYYREEENGRGNFPPRFSGLQFPNYSSELNVNALELDDSALYLCASSFGLASNEQFFGPGTRLTVL.

The chain recombines TRBV21-1 with TRBJ2-3; TRBD2, the table's D call, was not compared with the DNA. TRBV21-1 is a pseudogene locus. The CDR3 is 16 residues long. Here the CDR3 DNA reads TGTGCCAGCAGCAAAGTCGGGACTAGCGGGACAGATACGCAGTATTTT. Protein product: CASSKVGTSGTDTQYF.

This clone was observed once. The gene calls are TRBV5-4 and TRBJ2-1; TRBD2 aligns across 10 bases. CDR3 length equals 18 residues. Looked up from germline, CDR1 is SGHNT and CDR2 is YYREEE (reference sequence). V was pared by 1 base and J by 1 base, with 8 bases of the junction left unmatched. The CDR3 sequence: CASSLTLLAGSSYNEQFF. As DNA, the CDR3 is TGTGCCAGCAGCTTGACCCTACTAGCGGGGAGTTCCTACAATGAGCAGTTCTTC.

The chain employs TRBV19 and TRBJ2-5; 8 bases map to TRBD1. The CDR3 is 15 residues long. Germline CDR1 and CDR2: LNHDA and SQIVND (reference sequence). V lost 6 bases and J lost 2; bases outside the gene matches: 8. The CDR3 nucleotides read TGTGCCAGTAGCCTAGGGGGGACAGGACAAGAGACCCAGTACTTC. Amino acid sequence: CASSLGGTGQETQYF.